The 19 T cell receptor beta chains listed next were all sequenced from one sample in a study of T cells in Graves' hyperthyroidism and ophthalmopathy. TCR beta CDR3 region amplification was performed from RNA transcripts. A set of HTBI primers served as the primers for a first-round RT-PCR of the TCR CDR3. TCRdb independently ran MiXCR on the multiplex PCR reads; one entry per CDR3 protein. This sample has roughly 580,000 distinct CDR3 sequences, with around 46% found just once. The sequenced sample consisted of peripheral blood or thyroid tissue (not recorded which). These TCRs come from a young woman with Graves' hyperthyroidism.

This clonotype was detected a few times. The gene calls are TRBV5-1 and TRBJ1-2; a possible D gene is TRBD1 (5 bases). The length of the CDR3 is 14 residues. Trimming stripped 3 bases from V and 4 bases from J, with 13 bases between. The germline V gene encodes CDR1 SGHRS and CDR2 YFSETQ. The CDR3 nucleotides are TGCGCCAGCAGCTCGCCTCCTCAGGGCTATGGCTACACCTTC. Protein product: CASSSPPQGYGYTF.

The CDR3: CASSDGAASSGNTIYF. Here the CDR3 DNA reads TGTGCCAGCAGTGATGGGGCCGCGAGCTCTGGAAACACCATATATTTT. This chain links TRBV6-1 with TRBJ1-3; tentatively, D is TRBD1 (5 bases). Germline V gene sequence: CDR1 MNHNS, CDR2 SASEGT. This CDR3 spans 16 amino acids. V dropped 3 bases and J dropped 0 bases, with 12 bases sitting between them.

This clonotype has just a few counts. The chain recombines TRBV20-1 with TRBJ1-5, with unresolved D. Deletions cut 5 bases from V and 5 bases from J, with 13 bases between. The CDR3 is 13 amino acids. Per the germline V gene, CDR1 is DFQATT and CDR2 is SNEGSKA (reference sequence). The CDR3 reads CSAQDRGDQPQHF. CDR3 coding DNA: TGCAGTGCTCAAGACCGTGGGGATCAGCCCCAGCATTTT.

This clonotype was seen repeatedly, ten times or more. The chain is built from TRBV12-3 or TRBV12-4 and TRBJ2-5; D uncertain. CDR3 length: 15 residues. V was cut by 5 bases and J by 4 bases, with 17 bases left in between. In DNA, the CDR3 is TGTGCCAGCAGTCCGCGACTGGCGGCCGGAGAGACCCAGTACTTC. This sequence encodes CASSPRLAAGETQYF.

This clonotype appeared a few times. The CDR3 loop reads CASGDRAFETQYF. Written as DNA, the CDR3 is TGTGCTAGTGGCGACCGGGCCTTTGAGACCCAGTACTTC. The chain joins TRBV12-3 or TRBV12-4 to TRBJ2-5; no clear D. The CDR3 is 13 amino acids.

V usage is TRBV19 and J usage is TRBJ1-5; D is undetermined. This CDR3 spans 14 amino acids. Germline-derived CDR1 and CDR2 are LNHDA and SQIVND (reference sequence). Trimming pared 4 bases from V and 2 bases from J, leaving 9 bases between. For the CDR3, the DNA is TGTGCCAGTAGTAGTATCGCCGGCAATCAGCCCCAGCATTTT. This sequence encodes CASSSIAGNQPQHF.

The chain couples TRBV7-8 to TRBJ2-2; D remains unclear. V lost 9 bases, J lost 4 bases, and 15 bases lay in between. Germline CDR1 SGHVS, CDR2 FQNEAQ. This CDR3 contains 14 residues. The CDR3 coding sequence is TGTGCCAGTAGTATATCAGGTGCCACCGGGGAGCTGTTTTTT. Translated: CASSISGATGELFF.

Regarding this clonotype: The junction departs from the called germline gene at one end, perhaps through a read error. The genes are TRBV9 and TRBJ2-5; D is unresolved. This CDR3 spans 14 amino acids. Germline CDR1 and CDR2: SGDLS and YYNGEE. The DNA for the CDR3 is TGTGCCAGCAGCGCCGACGCTCGCCAAGATACCCAGTACTTC. Amino acids: CASSADARQDTQYF.

This clonotype has just a few counts. This chain connects TRBV7-2 to TRBJ2-7; D is ambiguous. The CDR3 has 13 amino acids. V shed 1 base and J shed 5 bases, with 9 bases lying between them. Germline loops: CDR1 SGHTA, CDR2 FQGNSA. Written as DNA, the CDR3 is TGTGCCAGCAGCTTAGTGGTTAGGGACGAGCAGTACTTC. Protein product: CASSLVVRDEQYF.

The J gene is TRBJ1-2, the V gene TRBV11-1; D remains unclear. Germline V gives CDR1 SGHAT, CDR2 FQDESV (reference sequence). V was trimmed by 3 bases and J by 1 base, leaving 9 bases between them. CDR3 length: 14 residues. CDR3 nucleotides: TGTGCCAGCAGCTTCGGAAGGAATAACTATGGCTACACCTTC. Protein: CASSFGRNNYGYTF.

This clonotype has a handful of counts. Germline and junction disagree at one end, which may indicate a read error. V usage is TRBV10-3 and J usage is TRBJ2-7; TRBD2 might be the D (6 bases). CDR1 is ENHRY and CDR2 is SYGVKD in the germline V gene. This CDR3 is 13 amino acids long. The CDR3 here is CASSGLNFHEQYF. CDR3 nucleotide sequence: TGTGCCAGCAGTGGACTAAACTTCCACGAGCAGTACTTC.

This chain links TRBV7-6 with TRBJ1-2; 11 nucleotides line up with TRBD1. Germline V gene sequence: CDR1 SGHVS, CDR2 FNYEAQ. CDR3 length equals 17 residues. V shed 5 bases, J shed 3 bases, and the junction held 11 bases outside the gene matches. CDR3 in DNA: TGTGCCAGCAGCCCCGGACAGGGGGCGCTGGATTACTATGGCTACACCTTC. Translated, it gives CASSPGQGALDYYGYTF.

This clonotype was observed at least ten times. The rearrangement joins TRBV20-1 to TRBJ2-7, with D possibly called TRBD1 or TRBD2 (5 bases each). Germline V gene lookup returns CDR1 DFQATT and CDR2 SNEGSKA (reference sequence). The CDR3 length is 11 residues. V was pared by 6 bases and J by 3 bases, with 9 bases between. CDR3 in amino acids: CSARDDYEQYF. CDR3 in DNA: TGCAGTGCAAGGGACGACTACGAGCAGTACTTC.

This clonotype was observed once. The chain joins TRBV4-3 to TRBJ2-2; 12 nucleotides agree with TRBD2. CDR3 length equals 16 residues. V gave up 6 bases and J gave up 4 bases; unmatched junction bases: 6. Germline CDR1 is LGHNA and CDR2 is YSLEER. The CDR3 here is CASRLAGLAGTGELFF. The CDR3 DNA reads as TGCGCCAGCAGGCTAGCGGGACTAGCGGGCACCGGGGAGCTGTTTTTT.

This rearrangement joins TRBV2 to TRBJ2-2; D possibly corresponds to TRBD1 (6 bases). Per germline, CDR1 SNHLY and CDR2 FYNNEI. The CDR3 sequence is 15 residues long. V shed 5 bases and J shed 7 bases, with 17 bases lying between them. CDR3 bases: TGTGCCAGCAGTTACTCGCGAGGGGGTGGCGGGGAGCTGTTTTTT. The encoded protein is CASSYSRGGGGELFF.

The chain employs TRBV7-9 and TRBJ2-7; D is unclear. Between the trimmed V and J ends, which lost 4 bases and 0 bases, there was a span of 7 bases. CDR3 length: 13 residues. Per the germline V gene, CDR1 is SEHNR and CDR2 is FQNEAQ (reference sequence). CDR3 in DNA: TGTGCCAGCAGCTATTTTAGCTCCTACGAGCAGTACTTC. As protein: CASSYFSSYEQYF.

The chain has TRBV15 and TRBJ2-5; perhaps TRBD2 as D (5 bases). The germline V gene encodes CDR1 LNHNV and CDR2 YYDKDF (reference sequence). V was clipped by 8 bases and J by 3 bases, with 10 bases between them. The CDR3 is 12 amino acids. DNA of the CDR3: TGTGCCACCGGCGGGCAGGAAGAGACCCAGTACTTC. Its protein product is CATGGQEETQYF.

This chain links TRBV7-3 with TRBJ1-1; TRBD1 matches at 9 bases. The germline gives CDR1 SGHTA, CDR2 FQGTGA. Trimming removed 0 bases from V and 10 bases from J; junction bases left unmatched: 3. The CDR3 has 13 residues. CDR3 sequence reads: CASSLTGQGSAFF. In DNA, the CDR3 is TGTGCCAGCAGCTTAACGGGACAGGGCTCAGCTTTCTTT.

At least ten counts were recorded for this clonotype. The chain links TRBV7-8 to TRBJ1-6, with a possible D match to TRBD1 (5 bases). The CDR3 runs to 14 residues. The V gene's germline CDR1 is SGHVS and CDR2 FQNEAQ. Trimming removed 1 base at V and 10 bases at J, with 11 bases between. CDR3 coding DNA: TGTGCCAGCAGCTTAGAAAGGGGTGAATCACCCCTCCACTTT. Encoded protein: CASSLERGESPLHF.